One and the same sample provided the 32 T cell receptor beta chains below, sequenced in a study of blood T cell repertoires in COVID-19. Produced via immunoSEQ multiplex PCR; TCRdb's table is partial and in-frame only. This repertoire shows 70,000 or so clones, roughly four fifths found once; its top ten account for about 15%. The sample consisted of peripheral blood. Receptors originate from a man aged 60 to 75 with COVID-19, enrolled during active disease.

This clone was detected only a few times. The V call is TRBV7-2, the J call TRBJ2-5; D possibly corresponds to TRBD2 (6 bases). CDR1 SGHTA and CDR2 FQGNSA come from the germline V gene. Trimming stripped 1 base from V and 2 bases from J, with 17 bases between. This CDR3 contains 17 residues. CDR3 sequence: CASSLGYYGDSQETQYF. The CDR3 DNA reads as TGTGCCAGCAGCTTAGGATATTACGGGGACTCACAAGAGACCCAGTACTTC.

The chain combines TRBV30 with TRBJ2-3, with D perhaps matching TRBD2 (6 bases). This CDR3 has 15 residues. V lost 3 bases, J lost 6 bases, and 19 bases lay in between. The germline CDR1 and CDR2 sequences are GTSNPN and SVGIG (reference sequence). The CDR3 region is CAWSRGGGAVDTQYF. For the CDR3, the DNA is TGTGCCTGGAGCCGGGGAGGAGGGGCCGTGGATACGCAGTATTTT.

This sequence joins TRBV2 and TRBJ2-3; D might be TRBD2 (5 bases). CDR1 is SNHLY, CDR2 FYNNEI, per germline. The CDR3 has 15 amino acids. V lost 4 bases and J 4 bases, leaving 15 bases between the germline ends. The CDR3 DNA reads as TGTGCCAGCAGTGCGTGGGCCGGGGTTCCAGATACGCAGTATTTT. Its translation: CASSAWAGVPDTQYF.

In its sample, this clone was seen once. The chain is built from TRBV10-3 and TRBJ1-5, with D perhaps TRBD1 (6 bases). The CDR3 contains 14 residues. Per the germline V gene, CDR1 is ENHRY and CDR2 is SYGVKD. The germline V and J ends were trimmed by 3 bases and 5 bases, with 11 bases remaining between them. CDR3 in amino acids: CAISENRADQPQHF. The CDR3, as DNA: TGTGCCATCAGTGAAAACAGGGCCGATCAGCCCCAGCATTTT.

The V and J genes are TRBV3-1 (or the pseudogene TRBV3-2) and TRBJ1-4; D gene ambiguous. The V end was cut by 1 base, the J end by 8 bases, with 14 bases between. Germline V gives CDR1 LGHDT, CDR2 YNNKEL (reference sequence). The CDR3 is made up of 15 amino acids. The CDR3 region is CASSQGHGRREKLFF. As DNA, the CDR3 is TGTGCCAGCAGCCAAGGGCATGGGAGGAGGGAAAAACTGTTTTTT.

The rearrangement joins TRBV2 to TRBJ2-2, with D possibly being TRBD1 (5 bases). CDR1 is SNHLY, CDR2 FYNNEI, per germline. Trimming removed 9 bases from V and 6 bases from J, with 8 bases in between. This CDR3 is built from 11 residues. The CDR3 nucleotides are TGTGCCAGACAGGTACCCGGGGAGCTGTTTTTT. This translates into CARQVPGELFF.

This clone was seen a few times. The genes are TRBV4-2 and TRBJ1-6, with D possibly being TRBD1 (5 bases). The CDR3 is 14 residues long. Trimming pared 7 bases from V and 0 bases from J, leaving 7 bases between. CDR1 and CDR2 from the germline V gene are LGHNA and YNFKEQ. The CDR3 reads CASTDSSYNSPLHF. DNA for the CDR3: TGTGCCAGCACAGACAGCTCCTATAATTCACCCCTCCACTTT.

V is TRBV29-1 and J is TRBJ2-1, with TRBD1 matching 7 bases. The germline V gene encodes CDR1 SQVTM and CDR2 ANQGSEA. CDR3 length equals 15 residues. V lost 7 bases, J lost 0 bases, and 9 bases stayed unmatched. The CDR3 nucleotides are TGCAGCGCCCAAGGGACAGAGAGCTCCTACAATGAGCAGTTCTTC. Translated: CSAQGTESSYNEQFF.

The V gene is TRBV28, the J gene TRBJ1-5; D possibly corresponds to TRBD1 (6 bases). CDR1 is MDHEN, CDR2 SYDVKM, per germline. The germline V and J ends were trimmed by 4 bases and 7 bases, with 14 bases remaining between them. The length of the CDR3 is 14 residues. CDR3 region: CASSSHRAEQPQHF. Written as DNA, the CDR3 is TGTGCCAGCAGTTCTCACAGGGCCGAACAGCCCCAGCATTTT.

The chain joins TRBV4-1 to TRBJ1-1; the D is unclear. With 3 bases removed from V and 1 base from J, the gap between germline ends came to 3 bases. CDR3 length equals 12 residues. Germline loops: CDR1 MGHRA, CDR2 YSYEKL. The CDR3 DNA follows: TGCGCCAGCAGCCAGGCGAACACTGAAGCTTTCTTT. Translated: CASSQANTEAFF.

Only a few counts were recorded for this clone. V is TRBV5-6 and J is TRBJ2-7, with D uncertain. In germline, CDR1 is SGHDT, CDR2 YYEEEE. The CDR3 contains 12 residues. Between the trimmed V and J ends, which lost 7 bases and 6 bases, there was a span of 14 bases. The CDR3 protein is CASAAPRGEQYF. The CDR3 DNA reads as TGTGCCAGCGCCGCGCCGCGCGGCGAGCAGTACTTC.

This clone was counted between two and nine times. The V call is TRBV5-6, the J call TRBJ1-3; unclear D gene. Germline CDR1 and CDR2: SGHDT and YYEEEE. The CDR3 extends over 15 amino acids. Trimming stripped 4 bases from V and 0 bases from J, with 11 bases between. Here the CDR3 DNA reads TGTGCCAGCAGCATATGGCAGTTCTCTGGAAACACCATATATTTT. It codes for CASSIWQFSGNTIYF.

The rearrangement links TRBV4-1 to TRBJ1-2; TRBD1 aligns across 7 bases. Germline loops: CDR1 MGHRA, CDR2 YSYEKL. J lost 3 bases, V lost 2 bases, and 0 bases had no gene match. The length of the CDR3 is 13 residues. The CDR3 region has the DNA TGCGCCAGCAGCCAAACAGGGGACTATGGCTACACCTTC. Its translation is CASSQTGDYGYTF.

This rearrangement joins TRBV16 to TRBJ2-1; perhaps TRBD1 as D (5 bases). Germline values: CDR1 KGHSY, CDR2 FQNENV. There are 13 residues in the CDR3. V shed 4 bases and J shed 3 bases, with 7 bases lying between them. The CDR3 bases are TGTGCCAGCAGCCTCGGACACTACAATGAGCAGTTCTTC. It encodes CASSLGHYNEQFF.

The rearrangement uses TRBV9 and TRBJ2-2; 8 nucleotides match TRBD2. CDR1 and CDR2 from the germline V gene are SGDLS and YYNGEE. The CDR3 length is 15 residues. V shed 2 bases and J 10 bases; nucleotides not matched to a gene: 10. CDR3 coding DNA: TGTGCCAGCAGCGTTAGCGGGGTGGGGGATCAGGAGCTGTTTTTT. It translates to CASSVSGVGDQELFF.

V usage is TRBV5-6 and J usage is TRBJ1-2; D perhaps matches TRBD1 (6 bases). This CDR3 has 16 residues. Per the germline V gene, CDR1 is SGHDT and CDR2 is YYEEEE. Trimming removed 4 bases from V and 2 bases from J, with 18 bases in between. DNA for the CDR3: TGTGCCAGCAGCCCGACAGGTTTTGGGGTGAACTATGGCTACACCTTC. It encodes CASSPTGFGVNYGYTF.

The rearrangement uses TRBV5-6 and TRBJ1-1; 7 bases fit TRBD1. CDR3 length equals 15 residues. The J segment lost 1 base and the V segment lost 4 bases, leaving 7 bases of the junction unmatched. The germline CDR1 and CDR2 sequences are SGHDT and YYEEEE. The CDR3 bases are TGTGCCAGCAGCGTGACAGGGTTGGGGAACACTGAAGCTTTCTTT. It codes for CASSVTGLGNTEAFF.

This chain uses TRBV19 with TRBJ1-6; weak D call: TRBD1 (6 bases). The CDR3 loop spans 16 amino acids. The ends were cut back, 3 bases at V and 9 bases at J, with 18 bases in the middle. The germline CDR1 and CDR2 sequences are LNHDA and SQIVND (reference sequence). CDR3 sequence (DNA): TGTGCCAGTAGTATCGCCCCGCCAGGGGAGGGTTCACCCCTCCACTTT. This translates into CASSIAPPGEGSPLHF. Looking up the rest from reference TRBV19 and TRBJ1-6 gives the full variable domain: DGGITQSPKYLFRKEGQNVTLSCEQNLNHDAMYWYRQDPGQGLRLIYYSQIVNDFQKGDIAEGYSVSREKKESFPLTVTSAQKNPTAFYLCASSIAPPGEGSPLHFGNGTRLTVT.

The CDR3 DNA is TGTGCCAGCAGCTTAGGTTCCGGGACAGGCGAGGCCTATGGCTACACCTTC. It specifies CASSLGSGTGEAYGYTF. This chain uses TRBV7-9 with TRBJ1-2, with 8 bases that match TRBD1. J gave up 4 bases and V 1 base, and 11 bases lay outside the gene matches. This CDR3 contains 17 residues. Germline CDR1 and CDR2: SEHNR and FQNEAQ (reference sequence).

The chain is built from TRBV7-9 and TRBJ2-2; TRBD1 matches 7 bases. The CDR3 extends over 14 amino acids. Germline V gene data show CDR1 as SEHNR and CDR2 as FQNEAQ (reference sequence). Trimming took 7 bases from V and 7 from J; bases not matched to a gene: 9. The CDR3 sequence: CASNPRGLDGELFF. The CDR3 nucleotides are TGTGCCAGCAATCCGAGGGGGCTGGACGGGGAGCTGTTTTTT.

This sequence joins TRBV18 and TRBJ2-2; D might be TRBD1 (6 bases). With 3 bases removed from V and 6 bases from J, the gap between germline ends came to 11 bases. Germline CDR1 reads KGHSH; CDR2 reads LQKENI. The CDR3 runs to 14 residues. CDR3 DNA sequence: TGTGCCAGCTCACCGGACAGTCGGGCCGGGGAGCTGTTTTTT. Encoded protein: CASSPDSRAGELFF.

J is TRBJ1-1 and V is TRBV11-2, with TRBD1 matching over 8 bases. V was clipped by 6 bases and J by 0 bases; unmatched bases: 6. The CDR3 has 15 amino acids. Looked up from germline, CDR1 is SGHAT and CDR2 is FQNNGV. This CDR3 reads CASRPLGQVNTEAFF. In DNA, the CDR3 is TGTGCCAGCAGACCTCTGGGACAGGTGAACACTGAAGCTTTCTTT.

The chain links TRBV7-2 to TRBJ2-1; 12 bases fit TRBD2. This CDR3 contains 16 residues. The junction had 10 bases not matched to a gene; V was cut back by 4 bases and J by 9 bases. Germline V CDR1 and CDR2: SGHTA, FQGNSA. This chain's CDR3 is CASSSLAGGPYLEQFF. CDR3 DNA sequence: TGTGCCAGCAGCTCCCTAGCGGGGGGGCCTTATCTTGAGCAGTTCTTC.

This chain joins TRBV5-1 and TRBJ1-2, with 9 positions matching TRBD1. The V segment lost 0 bases and the J segment 7 bases; nucleotides outside the gene matches: 7. Germline CDR1 is SGHRS and CDR2 is YFSETQ. The CDR3 runs 15 residues. This CDR3 is CASSLDPGQGRGYTF. The DNA of the CDR3 is TGCGCCAGCAGCTTGGATCCGGGACAGGGTCGTGGCTACACCTTC.

The chain is built from TRBV19 and TRBJ2-5, with TRBD1 matching over 7 bases. V lost 8 bases, J lost 5 bases, and 8 bases stayed unmatched. This CDR3 comprises 13 residues. Germline V gives CDR1 LNHDA, CDR2 SQIVND (reference sequence). The CDR3 reads CASSRQGWETQYF. The CDR3 DNA reads as TGTGCCAGTTCCCGACAGGGTTGGGAGACCCAGTACTTC.

The rearrangement joins TRBV28 to TRBJ2-1, with 12 nucleotides matching TRBD1. This CDR3 is 15 amino acids long. In germline, CDR1 is MDHEN, CDR2 SYDVKM. V gave up 6 bases and J gave up 7 bases; unmatched junction bases: 7. The CDR3 region has the DNA TGTGCCAGCAGGGGCGGGGACAGGGGGCCGAATGAGCAGTTCTTC. This encodes CASRGGDRGPNEQFF.

The chain couples TRBV5-4 to TRBJ1-6, with TRBD1 matching 9 bases. CDR1 is SGHNT, CDR2 YYREEE, per germline (reference sequence). CDR3 size: 15 residues. V shed 7 bases and J 4 bases; nucleotides not matched to a gene: 6. The CDR3 sequence is CASGSQGAYNSPLHF. The CDR3 region has the DNA TGTGCCAGCGGCTCACAGGGGGCTTATAATTCACCCCTCCACTTT.

Comments on this clone: Distinct nucleotide sequences in the sample also encode this CDR3. This sequence joins TRBV5-1 and TRBJ2-2; 9 nucleotides agree with TRBD1. Germline V gives CDR1 SGHRS, CDR2 YFSETQ. Trimming at V came to 4 bases and at J to 5 bases, leaving 6 bases not matched to a gene. CDR3 length: 15 residues. The CDR3, as DNA: TGCGCCAGCAGCAACCGGGACAGGGATACCGGGGAGCTGTTTTTT. This gives the protein CASSNRDRDTGELFF.

This clone occurred a few times. The chain couples TRBV19 to TRBJ1-6; 7 nucleotides line up with TRBD1. V lost 8 bases, J lost 4 bases, and 14 bases stayed unmatched. The CDR3 runs 17 residues. Germline values: CDR1 LNHDA, CDR2 SQIVND (reference sequence). DNA of the CDR3: TGTGCCAGTGGAAATGGCGGGACAGTCGTTTATAATTCACCCCTCCACTTT. This sequence encodes CASGNGGTVVYNSPLHF.

Concerning this clone itself: The junction differs from germline at one of its ends, possibly a read error. The chain has TRBV28 and TRBJ2-1, with 9 nucleotides matching TRBD2. The CDR3 length is 14 residues. The germline V gene has CDR1 MDHEN and CDR2 SYDVKM. CDR3 region: CASSYPGSSGATLF. The CDR3 DNA follows: TGTGCCAGCAGTTACCCCGGATCTAGCGGGGCGACACTCTTC.

The gene calls are TRBV9 and TRBJ2-1; 11 bases are a match to TRBD2. Germline values: CDR1 SGDLS, CDR2 YYNGEE. This CDR3 is built from 15 residues. J lost 7 bases, V lost 4 bases, and 7 bases had no gene match. The CDR3, as DNA: TGTGCCAGCAGCCCCCGACTAGCGGGAAGTAATGAGCAGTTCTTC. Amino acid sequence: CASSPRLAGSNEQFF.

The gene calls are TRBV7-2 and TRBJ1-1; 7 positions match TRBD1. Germline V gene sequence: CDR1 SGHTA, CDR2 FQGNSA. CDR3 length equals 14 residues. The V and J ends lost 1 base and 8 bases, in that order; junction bases with no gene match: 7. CDR3 loop: CASSLGPRQGEAFF. In DNA, the CDR3 is TGTGCCAGCAGCTTAGGTCCACGACAGGGAGAAGCTTTCTTT.